This TCR beta chain was identified during a study of T-cell reconstitution after alpha-beta-depleted transplantation in children. The library targeted TCRbeta and was prepared with unique molecular identifiers. Using its own MiXCR run on the PCR reads, TCRdb lists one record per CDR3 protein. The table records over 100,000 distinct CDR3 sequences, 10% to 13% of them present only once. The CDR3 is made up of 16 amino acids. From germline, CDR1 is MNHEY and CDR2 SVGEGT. Trimming shortened V by 6 bases and J by 2 bases, and 20 bases separated the two germline ends. The chain couples TRBV6-2 or TRBV6-3 to TRBJ2-7; perhaps TRBD1 as D (7 bases). The sequenced sample was PBMCs, obtained before TCRalphabeta/CD19-depleted stem cell transplant. This receptor was obtained from a boy aged 2-15 years with acute lymphoblastic leukemia, due to receive a stem cell transplant. The CDR3 coding sequence is TGTGCCAGCAGGAAAGGGCATGCGGGACAGACCTACGAGCAGTACTTC. This translates into CASRKGHAGQTYEQYF.